A selection of T cell receptor beta chains follows, all from one sample in a study of CD8+ T cells in alopecia areata. Assay used: immunoSEQ multiplex PCR; TCRdb lists only in-frame clones, some missing. The sample has more than 200,000 clones, roughly 40% seen once. Material: CD4+ T cells sorted from blood, obtained between weeks 36 and 40, from a patient treated with tofacitinib. Receptor source: a human donor with alopecia areata. CDR3s include the opening cysteine and the closing phenylalanine or tryptophan. Rows may omit the clone size; those that give it use once, few, many or a size class.

size: few
V: TRBV18
J: TRBJ2-3
CDR3: CASSPSRSGRVADTQYF

size: NA
V: TRBV23-1
J: TRBJ1-1
CDR3: CASSHTMNTEAFF

size: NA
V: TRBV4-1
J: TRBJ2-5
CDR3: CASSQEGGAARETQYF

size: NA
V: TRBV4-1
J: TRBJ2-1
CDR3: CASSPGSGSRNEQFF

size: few
V: TRBV7-9
J: TRBJ1-5
CDR3: CASSGTGLSKHF

size: few
V: TRBV7-9
J: TRBJ2-3
CDR3: CASSLDGGADTQYF

size: once
V: TRBV2
J: TRBJ2-1
CDR3: CASRAPGLAGANEQFF

size: once
V: TRBV4-1
J: TRBJ2-3
CDR3: CASSNGGYRTDTQYF

size: few
V: TRBV7-2
J: TRBJ1-5
CDR3: CASSSDRGNQPQHF

size: NA
V: TRBV7-8
J: TRBJ2-7
CDR3: CASNNPGGTYEQYF

size: few
V: TRBV29-1
J: TRBJ2-7
CDR3: CSPPTEQYF

size: NA
V: TRBV9
J: TRBJ2-1
CDR3: CASSGTGSSYNEQFF

size: few
V: TRBV7-6
J: TRBJ2-5
CDR3: CASSSLEPGAHETQYF

size: NA
V: TRBV9
J: TRBJ2-5
CDR3: CASSAIGTAGETQYF

size: NA
V: TRBV15
J: TRBJ2-5
CDR3: CATSRDQATSVHF

size: NA
V: TRBV29-1
J: TRBJ2-1
CDR3: CSVVGRERLGNEQFF

size: NA
V: TRBV2
J: TRBJ1-5
CDR3: CAGGQGNQPQHF

size: NA
V: TRBV7-9
J: TRBJ2-3
CDR3: CASSPPGLAGGGTQYF

size: NA
V: TRBV30
J: TRBJ2-7
CDR3: CALLQSSYEQYF

size: NA
V: TRBV29-1
J: TRBJ2-3
CDR3: CSVSRDSYPDTQYF

size: NA
V: TRBV5-4
J: TRBJ2-1
CDR3: CASKLAGDNEQFF

size: NA
V: TRBV18
J: TRBJ2-3
CDR3: CASSLTGGADTQYF

size: NA
V: TRBV25-1
J: TRBJ2-2
CDR3: CASSEDLGGATGELFF

size: few
V: TRBV13
J: TRBJ2-7
CDR3: CASSPRTRREHGAYEQYF

size: few
V: TRBV15
J: TRBJ2-1
CDR3: CATSRGGINEQFF

size: NA
V: TRBV5-6
J: TRBJ2-2
CDR3: CASSPTGREDTGELFF

size: NA
V: TRBV27
J: TRBJ2-7
CDR3: CASSPPAGSNEQYF

size: NA
V: TRBV7-8
J: TRBJ2-1
CDR3: CASSPRGLAGNNEQFF

size: NA
V: TRBV29-1
J: TRBJ2-1
CDR3: CSVDSGSPSYNEQFF

size: NA
V: TRBV29-1
J: TRBJ2-7
CDR3: CSVGRGFEQYF

size: NA
V: TRBV27
J: TRBJ2-3
CDR3: CASSLEPGLAGAPPDTQYF

size: NA
V: TRBV5-1
J: TRBJ2-5
CDR3: CASSLAQTRQETQYF

size: NA
V: TRBV29-1
J: TRBJ1-2
CDR3: CSGWDGSYGYTF

size: once
V: TRBV30
J: TRBJ2-5
CDR3: CAWSPLGWARETQYF

size: NA
V: TRBV2
J: TRBJ2-7
CDR3: CASRDGPYEQYF

size: NA
V: TRBV12-5
J: TRBJ2-5
CDR3: CASGFKGGEVQETQYF

size: NA
V: TRBV27
J: TRBJ2-7
CDR3: CASSLTGTGFSYEQYF

size: few
V: TRBV4-1
J: TRBJ2-1
CDR3: CASSQDRGLAGRNGRNEQFF

size: NA
V: TRBV7-3
J: TRBJ2-7
CDR3: CASSPRAGLRNEQYF

size: NA
V: TRBV18
J: TRBJ1-5
CDR3: CASRTDNNQPQHF

size: NA
V: TRBV2
J: TRBJ2-7
CDR3: CASSRLQESEQYF

size: NA
V: TRBV11-2
J: TRBJ1-1
CDR3: CASSPRPTLNTEAFF

size: few
V: TRBV7-2
J: TRBJ2-7
CDR3: CASSPDRYSYEQYF

size: NA
V: TRBV19
J: TRBJ2-5
CDR3: CASSKLAAGRETQYF

size: many
V: TRBV28
J: TRBJ2-7
CDR3: CASSLSPRGRYEQYF

size: few
V: TRBV5-1
J: TRBJ2-7
CDR3: CASSLTSGSFYEQYF

size: few
V: TRBV29-1
J: TRBJ2-5
CDR3: CSVESGTRTTETQYF

size: NA
V: TRBV5-1
J: TRBJ2-7
CDR3: CASSSDIRYNEQFF

size: few
V: TRBV23-1
J: TRBJ1-2
CDR3: CASTLSVGYTF

size: few
V: TRBV5-4
J: TRBJ2-5
CDR3: CASSLDPGQETQYF

size: NA
V: TRBV27
J: TRBJ2-7
CDR3: CASGRQDNEQYF

size: NA
V: TRBV27
J: TRBJ1-2
CDR3: CASSRKGGNYGYTF

size: NA
V: TRBV29-1
J: TRBJ2-1
CDR3: CSADITNRFNEQFF